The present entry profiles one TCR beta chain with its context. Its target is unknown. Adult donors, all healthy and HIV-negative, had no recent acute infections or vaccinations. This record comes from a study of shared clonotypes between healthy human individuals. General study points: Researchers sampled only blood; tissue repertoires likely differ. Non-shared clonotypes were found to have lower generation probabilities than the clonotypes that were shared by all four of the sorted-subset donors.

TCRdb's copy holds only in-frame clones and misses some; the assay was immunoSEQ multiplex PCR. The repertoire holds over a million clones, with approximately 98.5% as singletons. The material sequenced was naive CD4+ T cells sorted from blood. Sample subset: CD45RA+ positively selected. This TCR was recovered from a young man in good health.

CDR3 residues: CASSVVLPDRRNQPQHF. The CDR3, as DNA: TGTGCCAGCAGCGTAGTATTGCCGGACAGGAGAAATCAGCCCCAGCATTTT. This sequence joins TRBV9 and TRBJ1-5, with 7 bases identical to TRBD1. Germline values: CDR1 SGDLS, CDR2 YYNGEE. The CDR3 sequence is 17 residues long. Losses at the gene ends were 0 bases for V and 4 bases for J; bases not matched to a gene: 10.